The 14 T cell receptor beta chains presented below share a single source sample, sequenced in a study of radiation and T cells in renal cell carcinoma. Treatment specified: treatment-naive control, cytoreductive nephrectomy. Assay: immunoSEQ multiplex PCR; the TCRdb copy retains only in-frame clones and omits some. The data show about 24,000 clones, about three fifths seen once. The sample consisted of tumor tissue, taken from a patient whose treatment was nephrectomy without radiotherapy. These receptors were obtained from a man between 40 and 49 years old with renal cell carcinoma.

This clone was counted only a few times. The chain carries TRBV7-9 and TRBJ1-2; the D gene is possibly TRBD1 (5 bases). V lost 4 bases to trimming and J lost 6 bases, with 21 bases between them. The CDR3 has 16 residues. CDR1 is SEHNR and CDR2 is FQNEAQ in the germline V gene (reference sequence). In DNA, the CDR3 is TGTGCCAGCAGCTACCCACAAACTATCCAGGGTGATGGCTACACCTTC. It is translated as CASSYPQTIQGDGYTF.

The chain is built from TRBV19 and TRBJ1-4; D is possibly TRBD1 (5 bases). V shed 3 bases and J shed 8 bases, with 13 bases lying between them. Germline V gene lookup returns CDR1 LNHDA and CDR2 SQIVND (reference sequence). CDR3 length equals 14 residues. Here the CDR3 reads CASSMARVSEKLFF. The DNA of the CDR3 is TGTGCCAGTAGTATGGCCAGGGTTAGCGAAAAACTGTTTTTT.

The gene calls are TRBV5-6 and TRBJ1-5; D unresolved. The CDR3 runs 14 residues. V shed 3 bases and J shed 1 base, with 8 bases lying between them. CDR1 and CDR2 from the germline V gene are SGHDT and YYEEEE. The CDR3 region is CASSSVGSNQPQHF. In DNA, the CDR3 is TGTGCCAGCAGCTCTGTTGGCAGCAATCAGCCCCAGCATTTT.

This chain uses TRBV4-2 with TRBJ2-1, with 8 bases fitting TRBD2. The CDR3 sequence is 16 residues long. In germline, CDR1 is LGHNA, CDR2 YNFKEQ. J gave up 7 bases and V 7 bases, and 15 bases lay outside the gene matches. The CDR3 DNA reads TGTGCCAGCATCGCCCCCGGGACTAGTGAAGTAAATGAGCAGTTCTTC. Its translation is CASIAPGTSEVNEQFF.

The rearrangement links TRBV28 to TRBJ1-2, with D unresolved. In germline, CDR1 is MDHEN, CDR2 SYDVKM. V shed 4 bases and J shed 4 bases, with 13 bases lying between them. This CDR3 has 14 amino acids. The CDR3 coding sequence is TGTGCCAGCAGTTCCGGTGGGTACGGCTATGGCTACACCTTC. Its protein product is CASSSGGYGYGYTF.

This sequence joins TRBV6-5 and TRBJ1-2; 8 bases agree with TRBD1. Per germline, CDR1 MNHEY and CDR2 SVGAGI. This CDR3 comprises 14 residues. V was clipped by 10 bases and J by 7 bases; unmatched bases: 14. The DNA for the CDR3 is TGTGCCATCAGCGAGGACAGGGCCCGGACTGGCTACACCTTC. It translates to CAISEDRARTGYTF.

This clone occurred once. The same CDR3 arises from other DNA sequences in this sample as well. In DNA, the CDR3 is TGCGCCAGCAGCGGACAGGGCGGGACAGATACGCAGTATTTT. This encodes CASSGQGGTDTQYF. The genes are TRBV5-1 and TRBJ2-3; 8 nucleotides line up with TRBD1. This CDR3 has 14 residues. The junction had 4 bases not matched to a gene; V was cut back by 4 bases and J by 3 bases. Per germline, CDR1 SGHRS and CDR2 YFSETQ.

The chain links TRBV6-6 to TRBJ1-2; a weak D match, TRBD1 (5 bases). The V end lost 7 bases, the J end lost 1 base, and 7 bases lay between the germline ends. This CDR3 has 12 amino acids. The germline V gene encodes CDR1 MNHNY and CDR2 SVGAGI (reference sequence). The CDR3 DNA sequence: TGTGCCAGCATGCAGGGTAACTATGGCTACACCTTC. As protein: CASMQGNYGYTF.

In this sample, this clone turned up many times. This sequence joins TRBV19 and TRBJ1-1; D possibly corresponds to TRBD1 (6 bases). The CDR3 is 15 amino acids. Germline V gene lookup returns CDR1 LNHDA and CDR2 SQIVND (reference sequence). V dropped 7 bases and J dropped 4 bases, with 19 bases sitting between them. The CDR3 is CASTPQGTPITEAFF. In DNA, the CDR3 is TGTGCCAGTACGCCCCAGGGGACTCCGATCACTGAAGCTTTCTTT. The complete variable domain, with remaining parts taken from reference TRBV19 and TRBJ1-1, reads DGGITQSPKYLFRKEGQNVTLSCEQNLNHDAMYWYRQDPGQGLRLIYYSQIVNDFQKGDIAEGYSVSREKKESFPLTVTSAQKNPTAFYLCASTPQGTPITEAFFGQGTRLTVV.

CDR3 protein: CASSLGGLGANVLTF. Written as DNA, the CDR3 is TGTGCCAGCAGCTTGGGGGGATTGGGGGCCAACGTCCTGACTTTC. The rearrangement uses TRBV5-4 and TRBJ2-6, with D uncertain. Germline lookup yields CDR1 SGHNT and CDR2 YYREEE (reference sequence). The CDR3 extends over 15 amino acids. The V gene lost 0 bases and the J gene lost 4 bases, with 8 bases spanning the gap.

This sequence joins TRBV19 and TRBJ1-6; TRBD1 matches 8 bases. Trimming at V came to 8 bases and at J to 10 bases, leaving 7 bases not matched to a gene. From germline, CDR1 is LNHDA and CDR2 SQIVND (reference sequence). The CDR3 runs to 13 residues. The chain's CDR3 is CASQGQGESPLHF. DNA of the CDR3: TGTGCCAGTCAAGGACAGGGCGAATCACCCCTCCACTTT.

The CDR3 is CASSVGLAGLLNTGELFF. As DNA, the CDR3 is TGTGCCAGCAGCGTAGGACTAGCGGGTTTATTGAACACCGGGGAGCTGTTTTTT. The rearrangement links TRBV9 to TRBJ2-2, with 10 bases that match TRBD2. Trimming cost V 0 bases and J 1 base; bases outside gene matches: 6. CDR1 is SGDLS and CDR2 is YYNGEE in the germline V gene. There are 18 residues in the CDR3.

This clone was seen a handful of times. The chain couples TRBV7-7 to TRBJ1-6; D might be TRBD1 (6 bases). Looked up from germline, CDR1 is SSHAT and CDR2 is FNYEAQ (reference sequence). Trimming took off 2 bases at V and 1 base at J, with 24 bases between the two ends. CDR3 size: 21 residues. Here the CDR3 reads CASSLRCRGGRDGSYNSPLHF. The DNA for the CDR3 is TGTGCCAGCAGCTTACGTTGCAGGGGAGGTCGAGATGGATCCTATAATTCACCCCTCCACTTT.

This clone is medium-sized in the sample. V usage is TRBV19 and J usage is TRBJ1-2; tentative D call: TRBD1 (5 bases). V lost 6 bases to trimming and J lost 8 bases, with 13 bases between them. This CDR3 has 12 residues. CDR1 LNHDA and CDR2 SQIVND come from the germline V gene (reference sequence). This CDR3 is CASSRDLGGYTF. The CDR3 DNA sequence: TGTGCCAGTAGCCGGGACCTAGGAGGCTACACCTTC.